The 2 T cell receptor beta chains given below trace back to one sample, sequenced in a study of cytomegalovirus exposure and HLA in healthy donors. Primers: 60 Vbeta forward and 13 Jbeta reverse. TCRdb's table, derived via immunoSEQ multiplex PCR, lists solely in-frame clones and lacks some. The sample has 150,000 to 200,000 clones, 80% to 85% seen once. The sequenced sample consisted of PBMCs. The origin of the receptors is a boy aged 5-17 years in good health and CMV-seronegative.

For this clone: A junction boundary mismatches the germline segment, possibly from a read error. J is TRBJ2-1 and V is TRBV7-9; TRBD1 matches 8 bases. This CDR3 contains 16 residues. Germline V gene sequence: CDR1 SEHNR, CDR2 FQNEAQ (reference sequence). CDR3 nucleotides: TGTTCCAGCAGCTACCCACAGGGGGGATCCTACAATGAGCAGTTCTTC. This translates into CSSSYPQGGSYNEQFF.

This sequence joins TRBV7-8 and TRBJ2-5; 7 nucleotides match TRBD1. V lost 3 bases, J lost 5 bases, and 18 bases stayed unmatched. The CDR3 totals 18 residues. Per the germline V gene, CDR1 is SGHVS and CDR2 is FQNEAQ. Here the CDR3 reads CASSLVDRVVSRTETQYF. CDR3 DNA sequence: TGTGCCAGCAGCTTGGTAGACAGGGTGGTATCACGGACGGAGACCCAGTACTTC.